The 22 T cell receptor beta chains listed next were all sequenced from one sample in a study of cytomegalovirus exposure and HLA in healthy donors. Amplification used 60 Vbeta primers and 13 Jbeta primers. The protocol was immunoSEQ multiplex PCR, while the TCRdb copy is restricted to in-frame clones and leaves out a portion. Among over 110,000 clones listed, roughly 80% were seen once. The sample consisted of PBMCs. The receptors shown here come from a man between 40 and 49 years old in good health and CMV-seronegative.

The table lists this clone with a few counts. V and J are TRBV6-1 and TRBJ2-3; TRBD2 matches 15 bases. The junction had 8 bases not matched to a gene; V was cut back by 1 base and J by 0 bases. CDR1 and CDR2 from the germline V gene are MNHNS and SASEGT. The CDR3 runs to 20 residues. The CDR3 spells CASSEVGWGLAGGSTDTQYF. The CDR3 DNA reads TGTGCCAGCAGTGAAGTGGGATGGGGACTAGCGGGGGGTAGCACAGATACGCAGTATTTT.

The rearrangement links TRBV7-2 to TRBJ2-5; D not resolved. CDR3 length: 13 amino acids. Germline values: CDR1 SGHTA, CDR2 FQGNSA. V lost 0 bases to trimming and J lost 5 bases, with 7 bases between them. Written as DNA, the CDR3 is TGTGCCAGCAGCTTAGCTTCTATCGAGACCCAGTACTTC. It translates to CASSLASIETQYF.

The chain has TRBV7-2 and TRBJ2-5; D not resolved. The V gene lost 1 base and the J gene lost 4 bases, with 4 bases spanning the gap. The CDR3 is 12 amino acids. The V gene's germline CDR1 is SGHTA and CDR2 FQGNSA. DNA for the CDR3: TGTGCCAGCAGCTTAGTTATAGAGACCCAGTACTTC. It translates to CASSLVIETQYF.

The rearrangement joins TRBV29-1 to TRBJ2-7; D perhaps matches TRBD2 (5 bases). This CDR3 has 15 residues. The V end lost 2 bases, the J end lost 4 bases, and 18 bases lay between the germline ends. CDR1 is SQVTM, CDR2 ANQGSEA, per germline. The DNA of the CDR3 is TGCAGCGTTGAAAGCGGCACCGACCTTTTATACGAGCAGTACTTC. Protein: CSVESGTDLLYEQYF.

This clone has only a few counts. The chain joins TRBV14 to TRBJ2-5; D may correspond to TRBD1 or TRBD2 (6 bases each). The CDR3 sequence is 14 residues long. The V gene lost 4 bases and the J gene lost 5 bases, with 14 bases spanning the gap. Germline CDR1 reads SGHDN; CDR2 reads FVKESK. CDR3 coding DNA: TGTGCCAGCAGCCGAGAGGGGGGACGGGAGACCCAGTACTTC. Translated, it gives CASSREGGRETQYF. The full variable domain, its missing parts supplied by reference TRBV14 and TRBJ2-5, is EAGVTQFPSHSVIEKGQTVTLRCDPISGHDNLYWYRRVMGKEIKFLLHFVKESKQDESGMPNNRFLAERTGGTYSTLKVQPAELEDSGVYFCASSREGGRETQYFGPGTRLLVL.

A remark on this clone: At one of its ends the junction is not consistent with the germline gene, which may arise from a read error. DNA for the CDR3: TGTGCTAGCAGCTTAGGGTCAGGGCGGAACCCCCCTAACACTGAAGCTTTCTTT. Protein: CASSLGSGRNPPNTEAFF. The V call is TRBV7-7, the J call TRBJ1-1, with D perhaps matching TRBD1 (5 bases). The V gene's germline CDR1 is SSHAT and CDR2 FNYEAQ (reference sequence). This CDR3 has 18 residues.

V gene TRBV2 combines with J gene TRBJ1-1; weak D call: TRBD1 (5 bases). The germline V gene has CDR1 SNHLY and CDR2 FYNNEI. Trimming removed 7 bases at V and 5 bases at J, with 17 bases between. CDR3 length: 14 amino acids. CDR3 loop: CASTTQGRGTEAFF. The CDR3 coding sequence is TGTGCCAGCACCACCCAGGGAAGGGGAACTGAAGCTTTCTTT.

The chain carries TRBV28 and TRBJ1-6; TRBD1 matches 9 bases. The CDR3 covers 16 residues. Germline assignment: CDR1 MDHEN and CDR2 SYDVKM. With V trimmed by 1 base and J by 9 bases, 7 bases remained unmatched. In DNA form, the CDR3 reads TGTGCCAGCAGTTTATACTACGACAGGGGGGTTTCACCCCTCCACTTT. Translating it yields CASSLYYDRGVSPLHF.

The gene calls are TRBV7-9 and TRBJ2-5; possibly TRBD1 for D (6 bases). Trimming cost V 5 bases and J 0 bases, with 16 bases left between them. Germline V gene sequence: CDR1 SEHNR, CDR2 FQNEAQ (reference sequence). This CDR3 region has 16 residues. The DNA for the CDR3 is TGTGCCAGCAGCCAAGAAGACAGGAGGTACCAAGAGACCCAGTACTTC. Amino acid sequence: CASSQEDRRYQETQYF.

The CDR3 sequence is CASSVVYRYQETQYF. CDR3 DNA sequence: TGTGCCAGCAGCGTAGTATACAGATACCAAGAGACCCAGTACTTC. The genes are TRBV9 and TRBJ2-5; D gene ambiguous. The CDR3 has 15 residues. V lost 0 bases and J lost 0, with 9 bases in between. The germline V gene encodes CDR1 SGDLS and CDR2 YYNGEE.

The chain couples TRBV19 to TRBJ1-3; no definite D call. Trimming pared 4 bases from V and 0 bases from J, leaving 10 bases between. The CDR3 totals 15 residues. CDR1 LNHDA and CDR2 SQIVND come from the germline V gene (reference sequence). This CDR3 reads CASSTKRSSGNTIYF. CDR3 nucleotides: TGTGCCAGTAGTACTAAGAGAAGCTCTGGAAACACCATATATTTT.

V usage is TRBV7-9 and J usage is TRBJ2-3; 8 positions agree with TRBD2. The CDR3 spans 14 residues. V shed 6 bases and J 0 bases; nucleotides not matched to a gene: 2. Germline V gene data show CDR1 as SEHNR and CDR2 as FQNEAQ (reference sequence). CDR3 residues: CASRQRGSTDTQYF. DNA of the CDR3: TGTGCCAGCAGGCAGCGGGGGAGCACAGATACGCAGTATTTT.

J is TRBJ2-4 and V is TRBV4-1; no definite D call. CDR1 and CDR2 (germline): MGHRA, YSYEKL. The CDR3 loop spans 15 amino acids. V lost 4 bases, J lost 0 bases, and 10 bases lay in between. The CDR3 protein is CASSLEILAKNIQYF. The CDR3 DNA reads TGCGCCAGCAGCCTGGAGATTCTAGCCAAAAACATTCAGTACTTC.

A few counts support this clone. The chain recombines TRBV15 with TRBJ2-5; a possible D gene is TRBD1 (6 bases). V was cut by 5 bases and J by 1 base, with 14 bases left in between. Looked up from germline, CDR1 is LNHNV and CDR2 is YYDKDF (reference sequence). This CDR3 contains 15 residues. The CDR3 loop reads CATSGQGWPQETQYF. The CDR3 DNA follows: TGTGCCACCAGCGGGCAGGGGTGGCCCCAAGAGACCCAGTACTTC.

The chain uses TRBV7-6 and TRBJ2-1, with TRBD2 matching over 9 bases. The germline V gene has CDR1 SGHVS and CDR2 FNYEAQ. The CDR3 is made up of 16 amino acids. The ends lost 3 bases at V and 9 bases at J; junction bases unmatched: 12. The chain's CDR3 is CASSLGSGGPTSEQFF. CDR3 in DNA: TGTGCCAGCAGCTTGGGTAGCGGGGGCCCCACAAGTGAGCAGTTCTTC.

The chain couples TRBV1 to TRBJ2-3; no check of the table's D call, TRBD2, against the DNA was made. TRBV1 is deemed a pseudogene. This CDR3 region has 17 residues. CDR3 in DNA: TGCACCAGCAGCCAGGTACTAGCGGGGGATCACCCAGATACGCAGTATTTT. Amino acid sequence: CTSSQVLAGDHPDTQYF.

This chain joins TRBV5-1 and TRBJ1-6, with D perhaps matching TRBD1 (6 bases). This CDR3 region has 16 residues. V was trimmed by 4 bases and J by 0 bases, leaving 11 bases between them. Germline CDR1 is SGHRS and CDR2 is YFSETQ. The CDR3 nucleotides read TGCGCCAGCAGCCGGGAGGGGGACTCCTATAATTCACCCCTCCACTTT. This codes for CASSREGDSYNSPLHF.

The CDR3 spells CASQLNNEQFF. The CDR3 DNA sequence: TGTGCCAGCCAACTAAACAATGAGCAGTTCTTC. The chain is built from TRBV11-2 and TRBJ2-1; D is unclear. The CDR3 is made up of 11 amino acids. Germline V gene lookup returns CDR1 SGHAT and CDR2 FQNNGV. Trimming left V 8 bases short and J 5 bases short, with 7 bases between. Filled out from reference TRBV11-2 and TRBJ2-1, the complete variable domain reads EAGVAQSPRYKIIEKRQSVAFWCNPISGHATLYWYQQILGQGPKLLIQFQNNGVVDDSQLPKDRFSAERLKGVDSTLKIQPAKLEDSAVYLCASQLNNEQFFGPGTRLTVL.

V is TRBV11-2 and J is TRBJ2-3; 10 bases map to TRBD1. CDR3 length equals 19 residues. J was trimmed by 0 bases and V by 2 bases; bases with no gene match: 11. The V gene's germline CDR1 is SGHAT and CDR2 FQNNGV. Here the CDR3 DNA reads TGTGCCAGCAGCTTAAGTCCGGGACAGGGGTTCTCTAGCACAGATACGCAGTATTTT. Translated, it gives CASSLSPGQGFSSTDTQYF.

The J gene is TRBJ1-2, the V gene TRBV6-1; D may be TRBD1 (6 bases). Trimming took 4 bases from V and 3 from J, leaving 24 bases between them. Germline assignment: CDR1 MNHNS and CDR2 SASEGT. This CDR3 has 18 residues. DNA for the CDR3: TGTGCCAGCAGTGCCGGGGGGGGCGATTTAGTTTGGTACTATGGCTACACCTTC. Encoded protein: CASSAGGGDLVWYYGYTF.

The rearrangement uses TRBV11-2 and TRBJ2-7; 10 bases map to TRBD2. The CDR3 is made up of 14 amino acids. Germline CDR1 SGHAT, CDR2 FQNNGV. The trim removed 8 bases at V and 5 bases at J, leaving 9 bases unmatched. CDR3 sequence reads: CASVPRTSGNEQYF. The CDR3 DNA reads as TGTGCCAGCGTCCCCCGGACTAGCGGTAACGAGCAGTACTTC.

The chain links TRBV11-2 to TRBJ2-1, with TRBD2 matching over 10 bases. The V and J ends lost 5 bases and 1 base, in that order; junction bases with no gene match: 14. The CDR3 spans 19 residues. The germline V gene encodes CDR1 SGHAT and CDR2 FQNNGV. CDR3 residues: CASSPGGASGGPSYNEQFF. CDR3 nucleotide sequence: TGTGCCAGCAGCCCCGGGGGGGCTAGCGGGGGTCCATCCTACAATGAGCAGTTCTTC.